A single sample is the source of the 30 T cell receptor beta chains below, sequenced in a study of cytotoxic CD8 clonotypes in ibrutinib-treated CLL. Some clones are missing from TCRdb's copy, which holds only in-frame ones; the method was immunoSEQ multiplex PCR. Seen here are around 24,000 clones, approximately 80% observed once, and the top ten hold over 8%. The sequencing used PBMCs, collected before ibrutinib treatment. The source is a human donor with chronic lymphocytic leukemia.

The gene calls are TRBV27 and TRBJ1-5; TRBD1 matches 8 bases. This CDR3 contains 17 residues. Losses at the gene ends were 3 bases for V and 4 bases for J; bases not matched to a gene: 11. Germline V gives CDR1 MNHEY, CDR2 SMNVEV (reference sequence). CDR3 DNA sequence: TGTGCCAGCAGTTTCGGAGGCGGACAGGGCCTAAATCAGCCCCAGCATTTT. This encodes CASSFGGGQGLNQPQHF.

In DNA form, the CDR3 reads TGTGCCAGCAGCCCCGGGCAGATGAACACTGAAGCTTTCTTT. This gives the protein CASSPGQMNTEAFF. The chain uses TRBV7-9 and TRBJ1-1; D remains ambiguous. This CDR3 has 14 amino acids. The V and J ends lost 5 bases and 0 bases respectively, with 10 bases between them. Per germline, CDR1 SEHNR and CDR2 FQNEAQ (reference sequence).

This clone occurred once. The gene calls are TRBV14 and TRBJ1-4; weak D call: TRBD1 (5 bases). The CDR3 has 15 amino acids. Trimming shortened V by 5 bases and J by 1 base, and 11 bases separated the two germline ends. CDR1 and CDR2 (germline): SGHDN, FVKESK. Written as DNA, the CDR3 is TGTGCCAGCAGCACCCGACAGCTAACTAATGAAAAACTGTTTTTT. It codes for CASSTRQLTNEKLFF.

The count of this clone is one. The rearrangement joins TRBV29-1 to TRBJ2-5; TRBD1 might be the D (8 bases). V dropped 3 bases and J dropped 5 bases, with 16 bases sitting between them. The germline gives CDR1 SQVTM, CDR2 ANQGSEA. This CDR3 has 14 amino acids. The CDR3 DNA sequence: TGCAGCGTTGATCGGACAGGGAGGGTGGAGACCCAGTACTTC. This translates into CSVDRTGRVETQYF.

The V and J genes are TRBV29-1 and TRBJ2-7; 7 bases agree with TRBD2. The ends lost 6 bases at V and 4 bases at J; junction bases unmatched: 6. CDR3 size: 12 residues. The germline gives CDR1 SQVTM, CDR2 ANQGSEA. CDR3 in DNA: TGCAGCGTAGGCGGGAGCCCATACGAGCAGTACTTC. Protein product: CSVGGSPYEQYF.

The chain joins TRBV19 to TRBJ2-5; TRBD2 is a possible D gene (7 bases). Per the germline V gene, CDR1 is LNHDA and CDR2 is SQIVND (reference sequence). V lost 3 bases and J 4 bases, leaving 12 bases between the germline ends. This CDR3 spans 14 amino acids. The CDR3, as DNA: TGTGCCAGTAGTATTGGACTAGGGGGAGAGACCCAGTACTTC. This encodes CASSIGLGGETQYF.

This chain connects TRBV4-1 to TRBJ1-2; tentative D call: TRBD1 (5 bases). Germline CDR1 reads MGHRA; CDR2 reads YSYEKL. V was cut by 5 bases and J by 9 bases, with 10 bases left in between. There are 11 residues in the CDR3. The CDR3 nucleotides read TGCGCCAGCAGCACTGGACAACGCTACACCTTC. Its protein product is CASSTGQRYTF.

The genes are TRBV2 and TRBJ1-2; D perhaps matches TRBD1 (6 bases). The germline V gene encodes CDR1 SNHLY and CDR2 FYNNEI. The V end was cut by 10 bases, the J end by 7 bases, with 16 bases between. The CDR3 is 12 residues long. This CDR3 reads CATLGGEFGYTF. The CDR3 nucleotides are TGTGCCACCCTAGGGGGGGAGTTTGGCTACACCTTC.

This clone was observed a few times. The chain combines TRBV7-2 with TRBJ1-3; TRBD1 agrees at 7 bases. Germline V gene lookup returns CDR1 SGHTA and CDR2 FQGNSA. The V gene end was trimmed by 5 bases and the J gene end by 0 bases; junction bases not matched to a gene: 16. The CDR3 covers 19 residues. Here the CDR3 reads CASSPSPGTDKFSGNTIYF. CDR3 DNA sequence: TGTGCCAGCAGCCCATCACCCGGGACAGATAAGTTCTCTGGAAACACCATATATTTT.

Only one count was recorded for this clone. The chain uses TRBV5-1 and TRBJ2-3; a possible D gene is TRBD2 (6 bases). This CDR3 is built from 15 residues. Germline V CDR1 and CDR2: SGHRS, YFSETQ. Trimming stripped 4 bases from V and 3 bases from J, with 15 bases between. CDR3 in amino acids: CASSRVERATDTQYF. CDR3 bases: TGCGCCAGCAGCCGTGTTGAGCGGGCGACAGATACGCAGTATTTT.

V usage is TRBV5-1 and J usage is TRBJ2-3; D unresolved. With 0 bases removed from V and 3 bases from J, the gap between germline ends came to 8 bases. This CDR3 has 14 amino acids. Germline assignment: CDR1 SGHRS and CDR2 YFSETQ. The DNA for the CDR3 is TGCGCCAGCAGCTTGGGTGTCACAACAGATACGCAGTATTTT. Protein: CASSLGVTTDTQYF.

This rearrangement joins TRBV7-2 to TRBJ2-2; TRBD2 is a possible D gene (6 bases). Trimming left V 0 bases short and J 3 bases short, with 14 bases between. Germline V gives CDR1 SGHTA, CDR2 FQGNSA. The length of the CDR3 is 17 residues. DNA of the CDR3: TGTGCCAGCAGCTTAGCCCCCGCGGGGTTGTACACCGGGGAGCTGTTTTTT. Its translation is CASSLAPAGLYTGELFF.

The chain uses TRBV29-1 and TRBJ1-2; D gene unclear. The CDR3 has 12 amino acids. Germline assignment: CDR1 SQVTM and CDR2 ANQGSEA. V lost 6 bases and J 4 bases, leaving 12 bases between the germline ends. This CDR3 is CSVPDGVYGYTF. CDR3 bases: TGCAGCGTCCCGGACGGGGTCTATGGCTACACCTTC. Full variable domain (outside the CDR3, taken from reference TRBV29-1 and TRBJ1-2): SAVISQKPSRDICQRGTSLTIQCQVDSQVTMMFWYRQQPGQSLTLIATANQGSEATYESGFVIDKFPISRPNLTFSTLTVSNMSPEDSSIYLCSVPDGVYGYTFGSGTRLTVV.

This chain connects TRBV29-1 to TRBJ2-2; D gene uncertain. The V and J ends lost 7 bases and 7 bases respectively, with 13 bases between them. The germline gives CDR1 SQVTM, CDR2 ANQGSEA. The CDR3 is 12 residues long. This chain's CDR3 is CSAGRTGGELFF. The CDR3 bases are TGCAGCGCGGGTAGGACCGGCGGGGAGCTGTTTTTT.

J is TRBJ2-1 and V is TRBV29-1; 10 nucleotides agree with TRBD2. Germline CDR1 SQVTM, CDR2 ANQGSEA. Trimming removed 1 base from V and 10 bases from J; junction bases left unmatched: 10. The CDR3 has 15 amino acids. The CDR3 DNA reads TGCAGCGTTGAAGGGACTAGCGGAGCCCGAGGGGAGCAGTTCTTC. Protein: CSVEGTSGARGEQFF.

Here the CDR3 DNA reads TGCGCCAGCAGCTTGGGGGGTAGGGGCGTAGATACGCAGTATTTT. Translation gives CASSLGGRGVDTQYF. The chain links TRBV5-1 to TRBJ2-3; the D gene is possibly TRBD1 (5 bases). This CDR3 comprises 15 residues. V lost 0 bases, J lost 5 bases, and 13 bases lay in between. Germline V gene data show CDR1 as SGHRS and CDR2 as YFSETQ. The full variable domain, with the rest looked up from reference TRBV5-1 and TRBJ2-3, is KAGVTQTPRYLIKTRGQQVTLSCSPISGHRSVSWYQQTPGQGLQFLFEYFSETQRNKGNFPGRFSGRQFSNSRSEMNVSTLELGDSALYLCASSLGGRGVDTQYFGPGTRLTVL.

V and J are TRBV9 and TRBJ2-1; D gene uncertain. The germline V and J ends were trimmed by 4 bases and 2 bases, with 4 bases remaining between them. This CDR3 has 12 residues. Germline loops: CDR1 SGDLS, CDR2 YYNGEE. CDR3 sequence: CASSPAYNEQFF. The CDR3 DNA sequence: TGTGCCAGCAGCCCAGCCTACAATGAGCAGTTCTTC.

This sequence joins TRBV19 and TRBJ2-7, with 10 bases lining up with TRBD1. Losses at the gene ends were 5 bases for V and 2 bases for J; bases not matched to a gene: 3. Germline V lookup: CDR1 LNHDA, CDR2 SQIVND (reference sequence). CDR3 length: 14 residues. The CDR3 spells CASSPTGGPYEQYF. CDR3 sequence (DNA): TGTGCCAGTAGTCCGACAGGGGGCCCCTACGAGCAGTACTTC.

This clone was seen a few times. V and J are TRBV10-1 and TRBJ1-1; D remains unclear. The V end lost 4 bases, the J end lost 0 bases, and 6 bases lay between the germline ends. In germline, CDR1 is WNHNN, CDR2 SYGVQD (reference sequence). This CDR3 comprises 13 residues. CDR3 DNA sequence: TGCGCCAGCAGTGCTATAGTGAACACTGAAGCTTTCTTT. Its translation: CASSAIVNTEAFF.

This chain connects TRBV29-1 to TRBJ1-2; D call uncertain. Germline loops: CDR1 SQVTM, CDR2 ANQGSEA. The CDR3 covers 11 residues. V was cut by 5 bases and J by 5 bases, with 9 bases left in between. The CDR3 DNA reads as TGCAGCGTTAACGAGGATTATGGCTACACCTTC. This sequence encodes CSVNEDYGYTF.

This clone is a singleton in its sample. This CDR3 reads CASSLRAGGPTDTQYF. CDR3 nucleotide sequence: TGTGCCAGCAGTTTAAGGGCGGGAGGGCCAACAGATACGCAGTATTTT. The rearrangement joins TRBV27 to TRBJ2-3; 9 bases are shared with TRBD2. The V segment lost 2 bases and the J segment 3 bases; nucleotides outside the gene matches: 6. Germline V lookup: CDR1 MNHEY, CDR2 SMNVEV (reference sequence). The CDR3 has 16 amino acids.

This clone showed up just a few times. This chain links TRBV13 with TRBJ2-7; the match to TRBD2 covers 11 bases. This CDR3 has 14 amino acids. Germline V CDR1 and CDR2: PRHDT, FYEKMQ (reference sequence). V was clipped by 5 bases and J by 2 bases; unmatched bases: 2. This chain's CDR3 is CASSLSGRAYEQYF. Written as DNA, the CDR3 is TGTGCCAGCAGCCTTAGCGGGAGGGCCTACGAGCAGTACTTC.

The V and J genes are TRBV7-9 and TRBJ2-2; D is possibly TRBD2 (5 bases). The CDR3 runs to 16 residues. The germline V gene has CDR1 SEHNR and CDR2 FQNEAQ (reference sequence). The V end was cut by 6 bases, the J end by 2 bases, with 16 bases between. The DNA of the CDR3 is TGTGCCAGCAGTTCCCCCAACGGAGGTAACACCGGGGAGCTGTTTTTT. It is translated as CASSSPNGGNTGELFF.

This clone was seen a handful of times. V is TRBV30 and J is TRBJ1-5; D possibly corresponds to TRBD1 (5 bases). Germline V gene sequence: CDR1 GTSNPN, CDR2 SVGIG (reference sequence). V shed 2 bases and J shed 5 bases, with 16 bases lying between them. The CDR3 has 15 residues. The CDR3 spells CAWSRVAGSYQPQHF. CDR3 coding DNA: TGTGCCTGGAGTAGGGTGGCAGGGAGCTATCAGCCCCAGCATTTT. The variable domain in full, with the rest retrieved from reference TRBV30 and TRBJ1-5, is SQTIHQWPATLVQPVGSPLSLECTVEGTSNPNLYWYRQAAGRGLQLLFYSVGIGQISSEVPQNLSASRPQDRQFILSSKKLLLSDSGFYLCAWSRVAGSYQPQHFGDGTRLSIL.

This chain joins TRBV2 and TRBJ2-2, with D perhaps TRBD1 or TRBD2 (5 bases each). From germline, CDR1 is SNHLY and CDR2 FYNNEI. The V end was cut by 8 bases, the J end by 5 bases, with 9 bases between. This CDR3 comprises 12 residues. CDR3 in amino acids: CASRGTTGELFF. The DNA for the CDR3 is TGTGCCAGCCGTGGGACGACCGGGGAGCTGTTTTTT. The full variable domain, in which reference TRBV2 and TRBJ2-2 provide the parts outside the CDR3, is EPEVTQTPSHQVTQMGQEVILRCVPISNHLYFYWYRQILGQKVEFLVSFYNNEISEKSEIFDDQFSVERPDGSNFTLKIRSTKLEDSAMYFCASRGTTGELFFGEGSRLTVL.

This clone was seen a single time. The V gene is TRBV28, the J gene TRBJ1-4, with 8 bases identical to TRBD1. Germline assignment: CDR1 MDHEN and CDR2 SYDVKM. The CDR3 is 14 residues long. The ends lost 5 bases at V and 5 bases at J; junction bases unmatched: 4. CDR3 residues: CASSGTGGNEKLFF. The CDR3 DNA is TGTGCCAGCAGTGGAACAGGGGGGAATGAAAAACTGTTTTTT.

This chain joins TRBV11-2 and TRBJ2-5, with D perhaps TRBD1 (5 bases). Germline V CDR1 and CDR2: SGHAT, FQNNGV. V was clipped by 5 bases and J by 4 bases, with 20 bases between them. The CDR3 length is 16 residues. CDR3 nucleotide sequence: TGTGCCAGCAGCAAGGGGTCTAGACCACGGCCAGAGACCCAGTACTTC. Protein sequence: CASSKGSRPRPETQYF.

The genes are TRBV7-9 and TRBJ2-6, with D tentatively TRBD1 (5 bases). The CDR3 runs to 15 residues. V was shortened by 11 bases and J by 0 bases, with 14 bases between the two germline ends. Germline V lookup: CDR1 SEHNR, CDR2 FQNEAQ (reference sequence). In DNA, the CDR3 is TGTGCCGCTCGTCAGGGCCCCTCTGGGGCCAACGTCCTGACTTTC. Translating it yields CAARQGPSGANVLTF.

CDR3 sequence reads: CASSLELVGTGELFF. CDR3 DNA: TGCGCCAGCAGCTTGGAACTAGTTGGTACCGGGGAGCTGTTTTTT. The rearrangement joins TRBV5-1 to TRBJ2-2; D is perhaps TRBD2 (5 bases). Deletions cut 0 bases from V and 5 bases from J, with 11 bases between. Germline loops: CDR1 SGHRS, CDR2 YFSETQ. This CDR3 is built from 15 residues. The full variable domain, rest sourced from reference TRBV5-1 and TRBJ2-2, is KAGVTQTPRYLIKTRGQQVTLSCSPISGHRSVSWYQQTPGQGLQFLFEYFSETQRNKGNFPGRFSGRQFSNSRSEMNVSTLELGDSALYLCASSLELVGTGELFFGEGSRLTVL.

V and J are TRBV30 and TRBJ1-3; D is undetermined. Trimming pared 5 bases from V and 8 bases from J, leaving 16 bases between. The CDR3 has 13 amino acids. Germline assignment: CDR1 GTSNPN and CDR2 SVGIG (reference sequence). CDR3 DNA sequence: TGTGCCTGGTACCCTTTAAAAAGGGACACCATATATTTT. This sequence encodes CAWYPLKRDTIYF.